The clone carrying this TCR beta chain was counted many times. Its antigen is still unknown. This CDR3 is 14 amino acids long. Germline values: CDR1 MDHEN, CDR2 SYDVKM. Unmatched junction bases numbered 5, after V lost 6 bases and J lost 4 bases. The entry originates in a study of regulatory T cells in long-lasting Graves disease. Study results and caveats: Persistent Graves' patients showed less TCR diversity than newly diagnosed ones. Favoring TRBV28, TRBJ1-2 and TRBJ2-5 was a feature seen in persistent disease.

Sequencing libraries for TCR beta were prepared with iRepertoire HTBI primers and Arm-PCR of CDR3 regions. Original processing notes: Analysis of the samples identified 50 to 75 TRBV and 14 TRBJ segments. TCRdb redid the calling of the multiplex PCR reads with MiXCR, one entry per CDR3 protein. The V and J calls, along with clone size, are taken from TCRdb and not from the paper's own processing. The repertoire holds a few hundred thousand distinct CDR3 sequences, with roughly 21% as singletons. Time point meaning: persistent/refractory GD, antithyroid drugs over 5 years with positive TRAb. PBMC RNA was the source of the TCR library.

This sequence joins TRBV28 and TRBJ2-5; TRBD2 aligns across 10 bases. This specimen consisted of peripheral blood mononuclear cells (PBMCs), obtained when the disease was refractory, from a patient treated with antithyroid drugs. The TCR originated in a female donor with Graves disease. CDR3 nucleotides: TGTGCCAGCAGGGGTGGGACTAGCGCAGAGACCCAGTACTTC. It codes for CASRGGTSAETQYF. Using reference TRBV28 and TRBJ2-5 for the parts outside the CDR3, the full variable domain is DVKVTQSSRYLVKRTGEKVFLECVQDMDHENMFWYRQDPGLGLRLIYFSYDVKMKEKGDIPEGYSVSREKKERFSLILESASTNQTSMYLCASRGGTSAETQYFGPGTRLLVL.